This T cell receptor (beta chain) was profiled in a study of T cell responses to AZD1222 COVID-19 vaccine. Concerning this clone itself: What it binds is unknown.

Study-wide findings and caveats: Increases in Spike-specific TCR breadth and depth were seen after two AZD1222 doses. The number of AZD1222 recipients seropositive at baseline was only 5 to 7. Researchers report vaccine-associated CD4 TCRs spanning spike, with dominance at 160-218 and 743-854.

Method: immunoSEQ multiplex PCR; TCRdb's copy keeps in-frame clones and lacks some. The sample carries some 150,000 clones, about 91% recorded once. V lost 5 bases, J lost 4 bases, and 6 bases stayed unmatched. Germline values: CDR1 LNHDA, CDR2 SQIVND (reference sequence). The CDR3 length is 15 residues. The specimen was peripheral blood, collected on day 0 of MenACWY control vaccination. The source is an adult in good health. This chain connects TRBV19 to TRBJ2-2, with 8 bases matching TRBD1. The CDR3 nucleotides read TGTGCCAGTAGTGTCCGCGGACAGGGCACCGGGGAGCTGTTTTTT. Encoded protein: CASSVRGQGTGELFF. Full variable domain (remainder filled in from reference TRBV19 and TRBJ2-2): DGGITQSPKYLFRKEGQNVTLSCEQNLNHDAMYWYRQDPGQGLRLIYYSQIVNDFQKGDIAEGYSVSREKKESFPLTVTSAQKNPTAFYLCASSVRGQGTGELFFGEGSRLTVL.